This T cell receptor (beta chain) was captured in a study of T cells in Graves' hyperthyroidism and ophthalmopathy. This clonotype has a count of ten or more. V trimming: 5 bases; J trimming: 8 bases; junction bases outside the gene matches: 14. Germline V gives CDR1 MNHEY, CDR2 SMNVEV (reference sequence). The CDR3 runs to 16 residues. Template material for amplifying TCR beta CDR3 regions consisted of RNA transcripts. The HTBI primer set drove a first-round RT-PCR of the TCR CDR3. MiXCR was run by TCRdb on the multiplex PCR reads, yielding one entry per CDR3 protein. This sample has under 400,000 distinct CDR3 sequences, with around 25% found just once.

The TCR comes from a man aged 50 to 59 with Graves' hyperthyroidism. The sample comprised blood. The chain has TRBV27 and TRBJ2-1; 8 nucleotides agree with TRBD2. CDR3 amino acids: CASSPLLPGLVHEQFF. CDR3 sequence (DNA): TGTGCCAGCAGTCCGCTACTCCCGGGACTAGTCCATGAGCAGTTCTTC.